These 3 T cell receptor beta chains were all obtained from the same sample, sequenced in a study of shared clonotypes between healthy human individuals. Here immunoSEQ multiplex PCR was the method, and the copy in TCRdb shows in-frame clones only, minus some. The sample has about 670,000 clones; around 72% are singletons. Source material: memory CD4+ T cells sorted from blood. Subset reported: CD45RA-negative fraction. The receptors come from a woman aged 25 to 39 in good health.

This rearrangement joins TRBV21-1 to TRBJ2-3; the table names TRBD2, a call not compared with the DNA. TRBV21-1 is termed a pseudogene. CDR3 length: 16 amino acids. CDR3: CASYRERLRDADTQYF. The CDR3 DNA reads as TGTGCCAGTTACCGGGAGAGGCTCAGGGACGCAGATACGCAGTATTTT.

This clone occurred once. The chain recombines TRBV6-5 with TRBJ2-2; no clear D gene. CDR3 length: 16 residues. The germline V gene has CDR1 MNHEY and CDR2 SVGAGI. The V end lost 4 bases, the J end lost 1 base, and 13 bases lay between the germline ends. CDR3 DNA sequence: TGTGCCAGCAGTTTTTTAGCCCTTAGGAACACCGGGGAGCTGTTTTTT. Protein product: CASSFLALRNTGELFF.

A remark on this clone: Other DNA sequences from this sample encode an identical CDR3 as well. This CDR3 reads CASSTDRGTEAFF. The CDR3 DNA reads as TGTGCCAGTAGTACCGACAGGGGCACTGAAGCTTTCTTT. The rearrangement links TRBV19 to TRBJ1-1; 8 bases are shared with TRBD1. Germline V lookup: CDR1 LNHDA, CDR2 SQIVND (reference sequence). V trimming: 4 bases; J trimming: 4 bases; junction bases outside the gene matches: 2. The CDR3 is made up of 13 amino acids.